This T cell receptor beta chain was sequenced during a study of identical twins. This CDR3 spans 13 amino acids. For this clonotype: The junction shows a germline mismatch at one end, possibly a read error.

MiXCR, run by TCRdb on the 5' RACE reads, gives a single entry per CDR3 protein. The sample has roughly 480,000 distinct CDR3 sequences, approximately 25% seen once. In addition, the sample was reused for a study of T cells expressing NK-cell markers. This second report adds: The HCMV specificity of the expanded NKG2C+ T cell clones stayed unresolved.

This TCR came from a woman aged 18-30 years in good health. The rearrangement links TRBV12-3 or TRBV12-4 to TRBJ2-7; D is uncertain. Input material: CD4+ T cells sorted from blood. Here the CDR3 DNA reads TGTGCCAGCAGTTTCCGGGCAGCCCCGGCTAGGCACTTC. Protein product: CASSFRAAPARHF.